The clone carrying this TCR beta chain has at least ten counts. The identical CDR3 is also encoded by other nucleotide sequences in the sample. The data stem from a study of blood T cell repertoires in COVID-19. About the study: Samples of COVID-19 (acute and convalescent) were obtained from the United States, Italy and Spain. Sample material is recorded as cDNA or gDNA derived from T cells, B-cell-depleted T cells, or PBMCs.

Original data processing: Amplification of reference gene primers provided the estimated nucleated cell counts. Assay used: immunoSEQ multiplex PCR; TCRdb lists only in-frame clones, some missing. Clone size and V and J calls were adopted from that table, with D and trimming inferred from the DNA. The sample contains more than 200,000 clones, around 83% of which appear only once. The germline V gene encodes CDR1 LNHNV and CDR2 YYDKDF (reference sequence). The CDR3 is 13 residues long. V lost 5 bases to trimming and J lost 5 bases, with 12 bases between them. The chain combines TRBV15 with TRBJ1-1; no definite D call. This TCR derives from a woman aged 45-65 years with acute or convalescent COVID-19. The source material was peripheral blood. The CDR3 nucleotides are TGTGCCACCAGCGGTGAGGGTGGGACTGAAGCTTTCTTT. It encodes CATSGEGGTEAFF. Filled out from reference TRBV15 and TRBJ1-1, the complete variable domain reads DAMVIQNPRYQVTQFGKPVTLSCSQTLNHNVMYWYQQKSSQAPKLLFHYYDKDFNNEADTPDNFQSRRPNTSFCFLDIRSPGLGDTAMYLCATSGEGGTEAFFGQGTRLTVV.